This record covers a single TCR beta chain. Its antigen is unknown. Base qualities are not at hand, and no much larger clone is one base apart. TCRbeta CDR3 regions were amplified from genomic DNA using the immunoSEQ Assay, a bias-controlled multiplex PCR. In the source study's methods: The number of nucleated cells in each sample was estimated by amplification of reference gene primers within the assay. To quantify the absolute abundance of each unique TCRbeta CDR3 rearrangement, sequence reads were collapsed and filtered. For each sample, productive Simpson clonality was calculated as the square root of Simpson's diversity index over productive rearrangements. TCRdb holds this immuneACCESS table with in-frame rearrangements only. Some clones are missing; in checked studies, unresolved V genes explain under half, and the rest has no known cause. The V and J calls and clone size are taken from that table; D and trimming were inferred from the DNA. This sample comprises roughly 53,000 clones, 75% to 90% of them detected only once. The ten largest clonotypes hold around 2.7% of the sample.

V drops 5 bases and J drops 4 bases, leaving 17 bases in between. There are 15 amino acids in the CDR3, from cysteine to phenylalanine inclusive. This entry keeps only the CDR3 DNA: 45 bases, framed from base 1. The germline V gene encodes CDR1 SGHAT and CDR2 FQNNGV. This entry belongs to a study of blood T cell repertoires in COVID-19 (TCRdb year 2020). Concerning the study at large: Collaborator samples came from the United States, Italy and Spain and covered acute and convalescent phases of COVID-19. The prospective study material was composed of cDNA or gDNA derived from T cells, B-cell-depleted T cells, or PBMCs. The dataset comprised deeply sampled blood TCRbeta repertoires from subjects exposed to, actively infected with, or recovered from COVID-19. Samples came from the ongoing ImmuneRACE study (first 160 participants) plus 1,254 subjects from 6 global collaborators. Nearly every sample came with metadata listing a de-identified subject ID, COVID-19 status, age in years and sex. Where HLA class I and class II types were available, the types were taken from metadata supplied by the sample provider, not from assay-based typing. A freely available public database, intended as a resource for researchers studying the immune response to SARS-CoV-2, is where the repertoires were released. What the study reported, not specific to this receptor: The quantity of clinical and demographic metadata differed by source and by participant and was supplied without curation.

Collaborating institutions collected whole blood in K2EDTA tubes following their own protocols. For TCRbeta analysis, collaborators shipped samples in one of three forms: frozen whole blood, isolated PBMCs, or DNA extracted from either of those sample types. The sequencing input was peripheral blood. The sequence joins TRBV11-2 to TRBJ1-2; the best D guess is TRBD1, with 5 bases matching. The TCR comes from an elderly man with acute or convalescent COVID-19. The CDR3 region has the sequence CASSPPWGQAYGYTF. The bases read TGTGCCAGCAGCCCCCCTTGGGGCCAAGCCTATGGCTACACCTTC.